This TCR beta chain was recorded in a study of T cell responses to AZD1222 COVID-19 vaccine. Per germline, CDR1 SGHTA and CDR2 FQGNSA. After removal of 5 bases from V and 2 bases from J, the junction contained 8 bases not matched to a gene. CDR3 size: 16 residues. The method was immunoSEQ multiplex PCR; TCRdb's version includes in-frame clones alone and lacks a portion of them. The repertoire has around 100,000 clones, about 85% of them found once; the top ten carry less than 3.5%. For this clone: Its antigen remains unidentified.

Regarding the study as a whole: Most donors were white British and more were female, and clonal diversity was possibly underestimated. CD4 TCRs linked to vaccination spanned spike, dominating at 160-218 and 743-854.

Material: peripheral blood, obtained on day 0 of AZD1222 vaccination. This chain connects TRBV7-2 to TRBJ1-5, with TRBD1 matching 8 bases. The origin of this receptor is an adult in good health. The CDR3, as DNA: TGTGCCAGCAGCCTAAGTGGACAGGGACGCAATCAGCCCCAGCATTTT. Protein product: CASSLSGQGRNQPQHF.